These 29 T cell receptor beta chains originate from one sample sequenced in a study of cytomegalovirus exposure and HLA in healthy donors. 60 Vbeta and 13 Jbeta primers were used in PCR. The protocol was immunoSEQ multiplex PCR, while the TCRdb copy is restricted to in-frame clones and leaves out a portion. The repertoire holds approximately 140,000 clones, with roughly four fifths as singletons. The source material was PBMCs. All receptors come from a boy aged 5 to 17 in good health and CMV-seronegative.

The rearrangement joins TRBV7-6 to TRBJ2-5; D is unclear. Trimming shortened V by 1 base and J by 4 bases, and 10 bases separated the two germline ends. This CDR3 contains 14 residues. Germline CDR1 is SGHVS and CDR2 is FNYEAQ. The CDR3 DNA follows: TGTGCCAGCAGCTTAGACGTAGCTGGAGAGACCCAGTACTTC. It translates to CASSLDVAGETQYF.

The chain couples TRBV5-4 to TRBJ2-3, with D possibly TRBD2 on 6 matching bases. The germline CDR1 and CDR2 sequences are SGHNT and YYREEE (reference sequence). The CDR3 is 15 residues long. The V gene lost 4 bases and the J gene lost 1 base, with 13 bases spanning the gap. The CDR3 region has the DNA TGTGCCAGCAGCGGGGTCCAGCGGGGCACAGATACGCAGTATTTT. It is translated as CASSGVQRGTDTQYF.

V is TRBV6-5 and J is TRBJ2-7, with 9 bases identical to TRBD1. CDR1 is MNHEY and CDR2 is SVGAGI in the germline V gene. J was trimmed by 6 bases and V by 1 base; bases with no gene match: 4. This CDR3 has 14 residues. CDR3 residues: CASSYWGQGAEQYF. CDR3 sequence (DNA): TGTGCCAGCAGTTACTGGGGACAGGGAGCCGAGCAGTACTTC.

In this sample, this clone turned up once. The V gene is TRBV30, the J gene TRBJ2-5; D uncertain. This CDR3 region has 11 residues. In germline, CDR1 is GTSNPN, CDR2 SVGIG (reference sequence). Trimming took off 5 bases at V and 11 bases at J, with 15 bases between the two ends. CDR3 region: CAWAQQNEQYF. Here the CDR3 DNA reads TGTGCCTGGGCTCAACAGAATGAGCAGTACTTC.

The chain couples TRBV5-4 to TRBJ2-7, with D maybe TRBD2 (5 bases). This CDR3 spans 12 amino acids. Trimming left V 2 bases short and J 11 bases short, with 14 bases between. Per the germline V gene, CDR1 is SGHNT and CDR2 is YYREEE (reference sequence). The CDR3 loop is CASSFYEGREYF. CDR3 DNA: TGTGCCAGCAGCTTTTATGAGGGTAGGGAGTACTTC.

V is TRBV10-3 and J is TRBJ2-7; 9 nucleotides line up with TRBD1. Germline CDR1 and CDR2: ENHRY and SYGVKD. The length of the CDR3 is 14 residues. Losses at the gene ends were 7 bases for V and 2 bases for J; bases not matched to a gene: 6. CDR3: CAITQTGGAYEQYF. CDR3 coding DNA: TGTGCCATCACCCAAACAGGGGGCGCCTACGAGCAGTACTTC.

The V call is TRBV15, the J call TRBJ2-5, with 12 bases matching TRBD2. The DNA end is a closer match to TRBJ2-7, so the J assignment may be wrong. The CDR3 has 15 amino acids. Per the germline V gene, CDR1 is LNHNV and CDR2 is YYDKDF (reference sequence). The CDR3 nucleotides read TGTGCCACCAGCAGAGGACTAGCGGGAGATTACGAGCAGTACTTC. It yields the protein CATSRGLAGDYEQYF.

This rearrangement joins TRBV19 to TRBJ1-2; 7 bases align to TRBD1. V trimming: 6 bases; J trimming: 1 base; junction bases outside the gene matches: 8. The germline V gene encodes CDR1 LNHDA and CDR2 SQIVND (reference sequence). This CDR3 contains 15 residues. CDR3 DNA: TGTGCCAGTAGCCCCGGGGACAGCCTTAACTATGGCTACACCTTC. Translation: CASSPGDSLNYGYTF. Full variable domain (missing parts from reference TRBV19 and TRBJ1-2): DGGITQSPKYLFRKEGQNVTLSCEQNLNHDAMYWYRQDPGQGLRLIYYSQIVNDFQKGDIAEGYSVSREKKESFPLTVTSAQKNPTAFYLCASSPGDSLNYGYTFGSGTRLTVV.

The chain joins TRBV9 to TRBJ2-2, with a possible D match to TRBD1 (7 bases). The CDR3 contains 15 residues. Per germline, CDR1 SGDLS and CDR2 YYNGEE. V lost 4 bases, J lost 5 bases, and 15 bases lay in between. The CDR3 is CASSQGGSDTGELFF. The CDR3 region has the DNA TGTGCCAGCAGCCAGGGGGGATCGGATACCGGGGAGCTGTTTTTT.

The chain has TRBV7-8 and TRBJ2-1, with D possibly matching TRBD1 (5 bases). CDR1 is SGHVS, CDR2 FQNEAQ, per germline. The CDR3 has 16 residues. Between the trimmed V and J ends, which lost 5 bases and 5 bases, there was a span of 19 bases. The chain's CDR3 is CASSLRMDKVNNEQFF. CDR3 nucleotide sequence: TGTGCCAGCAGCCTTAGGATGGACAAAGTGAACAATGAGCAGTTCTTC.

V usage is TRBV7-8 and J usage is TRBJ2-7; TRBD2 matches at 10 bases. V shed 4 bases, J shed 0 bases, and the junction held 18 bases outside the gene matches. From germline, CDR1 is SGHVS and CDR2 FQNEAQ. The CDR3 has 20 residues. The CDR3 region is CASSSRPPGASGRPSYEQYF. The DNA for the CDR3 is TGTGCCAGCAGCTCCCGCCCCCCCGGGGCTAGCGGGAGACCCTCCTACGAGCAGTACTTC.

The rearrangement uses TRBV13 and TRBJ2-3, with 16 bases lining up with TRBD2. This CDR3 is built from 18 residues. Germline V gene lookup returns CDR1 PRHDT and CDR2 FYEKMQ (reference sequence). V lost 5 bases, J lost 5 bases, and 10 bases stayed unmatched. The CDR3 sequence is CASSPGTSGRGRQDTQYF. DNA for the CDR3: TGTGCCAGCAGCCCAGGGACTAGCGGGAGGGGACGACAAGATACGCAGTATTTT. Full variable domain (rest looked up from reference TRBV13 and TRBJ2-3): AAGVIQSPRHLIKEKRETATLKCYPIPRHDTVYWYQQGPGQDPQFLISFYEKMQSDKGSIPDRFSAQQFSDYHSELNMSSLELGDSALYFCASSPGTSGRGRQDTQYFGPGTRLTVL.

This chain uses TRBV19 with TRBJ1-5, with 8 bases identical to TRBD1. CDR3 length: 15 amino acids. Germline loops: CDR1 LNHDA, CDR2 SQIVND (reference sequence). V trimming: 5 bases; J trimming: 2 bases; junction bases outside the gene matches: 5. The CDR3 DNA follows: TGTGCCAGTAGTCATACAGGGGGAGGCAATCAGCCCCAGCATTTT. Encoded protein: CASSHTGGGNQPQHF.

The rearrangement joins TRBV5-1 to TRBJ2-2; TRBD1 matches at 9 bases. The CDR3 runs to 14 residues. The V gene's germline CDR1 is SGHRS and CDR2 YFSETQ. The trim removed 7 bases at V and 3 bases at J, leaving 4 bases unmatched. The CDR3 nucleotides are TGCGCCAGCGCCTGGACAGGGGACACCGGGGAGCTGTTTTTT. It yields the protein CASAWTGDTGELFF. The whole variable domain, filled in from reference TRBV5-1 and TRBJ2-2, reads KAGVTQTPRYLIKTRGQQVTLSCSPISGHRSVSWYQQTPGQGLQFLFEYFSETQRNKGNFPGRFSGRQFSNSRSEMNVSTLELGDSALYLCASAWTGDTGELFFGEGSRLTVL.

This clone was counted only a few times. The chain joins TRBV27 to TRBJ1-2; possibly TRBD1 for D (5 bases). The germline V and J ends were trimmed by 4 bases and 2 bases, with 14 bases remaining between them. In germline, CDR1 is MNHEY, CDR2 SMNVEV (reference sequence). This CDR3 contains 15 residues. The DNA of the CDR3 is TGTGCCAGCAGTTCCGCACGACAGTCAAACTATGGCTACACCTTC. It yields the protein CASSSARQSNYGYTF.

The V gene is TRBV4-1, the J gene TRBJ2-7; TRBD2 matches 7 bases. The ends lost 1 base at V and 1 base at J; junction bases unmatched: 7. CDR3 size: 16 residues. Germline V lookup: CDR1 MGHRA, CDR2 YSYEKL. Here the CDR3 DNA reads TGCGCCAGCAGCCAAGTCCCGACGGGGGGTTCCTACGAGCAGTACTTC. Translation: CASSQVPTGGSYEQYF.

Here the CDR3 DNA reads TGTGCCAGCAACCGCGGGAGGGAAAAACTGTTTTTT. It encodes CASNRGREKLFF. J is TRBJ1-4 and V is TRBV2; no definite D call. The CDR3 length is 12 residues. Trimming cost V 7 bases and J 8 bases, with 11 bases left between them. The germline V gene has CDR1 SNHLY and CDR2 FYNNEI.

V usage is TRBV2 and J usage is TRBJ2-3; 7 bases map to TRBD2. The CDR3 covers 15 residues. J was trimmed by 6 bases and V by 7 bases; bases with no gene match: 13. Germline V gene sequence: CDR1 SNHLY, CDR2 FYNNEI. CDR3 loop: CASTLGEGGPDTQYF. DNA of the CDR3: TGTGCCAGCACCCTTGGAGAGGGAGGGCCGGATACGCAGTATTTT.

In nucleotides, the CDR3 is TGCGCCAGCAGCTTGGGGTGGGACAGAACCGAAAAACTGTTTTTT. Its protein product is CASSLGWDRTEKLFF. The V gene is TRBV5-1, the J gene TRBJ1-4, with 7 nucleotides matching TRBD1. CDR3 size: 15 residues. Germline V gene sequence: CDR1 SGHRS, CDR2 YFSETQ. The junction had 7 bases not matched to a gene; V was cut back by 0 bases and J by 8 bases.

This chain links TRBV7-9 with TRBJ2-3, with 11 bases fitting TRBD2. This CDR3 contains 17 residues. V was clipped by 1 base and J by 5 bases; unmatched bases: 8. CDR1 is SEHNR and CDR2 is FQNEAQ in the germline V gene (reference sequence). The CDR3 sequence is CASSLVVAGGAGDTQYF. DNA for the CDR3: TGTGCCAGCAGCTTAGTGGTAGCGGGAGGGGCAGGAGATACGCAGTATTTT.

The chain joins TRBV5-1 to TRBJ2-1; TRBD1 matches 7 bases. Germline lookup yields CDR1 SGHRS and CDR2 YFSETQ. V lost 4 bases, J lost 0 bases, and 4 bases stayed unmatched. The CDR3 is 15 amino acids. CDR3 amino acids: CASSGTVSSYNEQFF. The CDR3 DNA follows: TGCGCCAGCAGCGGGACAGTTAGCTCCTACAATGAGCAGTTCTTC.

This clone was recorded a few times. CDR3 region: CASSLGQVESPLHF. The CDR3 coding sequence is TGCGCCAGCAGCTTGGGACAGGTAGAATCACCCCTCCACTTT. The chain carries TRBV5-1 and TRBJ1-6, with a tentative D call TRBD1 (6 bases). This CDR3 is built from 14 residues. V lost 0 bases and J lost 10, with 11 bases in between. Germline loops: CDR1 SGHRS, CDR2 YFSETQ.

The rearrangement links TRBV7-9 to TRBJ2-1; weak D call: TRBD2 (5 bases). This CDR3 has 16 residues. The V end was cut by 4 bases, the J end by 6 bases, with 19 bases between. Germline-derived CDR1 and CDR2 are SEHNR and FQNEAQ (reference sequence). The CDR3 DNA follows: TGTGCCAGCAGCTCGACCCGGACCCCCGAGGGCAATGAGCAGTTCTTC. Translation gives CASSSTRTPEGNEQFF. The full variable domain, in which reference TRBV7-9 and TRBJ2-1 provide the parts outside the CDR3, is DTGVSQNPRHKITKRGQNVTFRCDPISEHNRLYWYRQTLGQGPEFLTYFQNEAQLEKSRLLSDRFSAERPKGSFSTLEIQRTEQGDSAMYLCASSSTRTPEGNEQFFGPGTRLTVL.

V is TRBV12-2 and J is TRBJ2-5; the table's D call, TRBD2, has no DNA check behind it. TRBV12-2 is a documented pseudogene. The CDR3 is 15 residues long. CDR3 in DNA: TGTGCAAGTCGCTTACTAGCGGGGATCCAAGAGACCCAGTACTTC. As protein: CASRLLAGIQETQYF.

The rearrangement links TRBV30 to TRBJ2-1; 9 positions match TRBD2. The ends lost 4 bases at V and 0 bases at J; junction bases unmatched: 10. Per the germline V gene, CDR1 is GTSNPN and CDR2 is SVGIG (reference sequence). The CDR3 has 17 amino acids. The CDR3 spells CAWTVAGGPSSYNEQFF. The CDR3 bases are TGTGCCTGGACGGTGGCGGGAGGGCCGAGCTCCTACAATGAGCAGTTCTTC.

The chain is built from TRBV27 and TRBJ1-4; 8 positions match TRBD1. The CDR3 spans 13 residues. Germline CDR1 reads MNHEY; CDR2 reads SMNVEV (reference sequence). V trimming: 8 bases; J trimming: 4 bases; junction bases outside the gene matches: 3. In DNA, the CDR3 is TGTGCCAGCGGGGGACAGGTTAATGAAAAACTGTTTTTT. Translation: CASGGQVNEKLFF. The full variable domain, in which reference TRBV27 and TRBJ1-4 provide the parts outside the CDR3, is EAQVTQNPRYLITVTGKKLTVTCSQNMNHEYMSWYRQDPGLGLRQIYYSMNVEVTDKGDVPEGYKVSRKEKRNFPLILESPSPNQTSLYFCASGGQVNEKLFFGSGTQLSVL.

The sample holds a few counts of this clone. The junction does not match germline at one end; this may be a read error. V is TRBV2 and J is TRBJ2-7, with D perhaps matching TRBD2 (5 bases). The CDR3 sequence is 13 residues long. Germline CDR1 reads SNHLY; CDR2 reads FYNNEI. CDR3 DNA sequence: TGTGCCAGTAGTGAGGGAGCACCCTACGAGCAGTACTTC. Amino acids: CASSEGAPYEQYF. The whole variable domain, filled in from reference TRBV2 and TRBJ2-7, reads EPEVTQTPSHQVTQMGQEVILRCVPISNHLYFYWYRQILGQKVEFLVSFYNNEISEKSEIFDDQFSVERPDGSNFTLKIRSTKLEDSAMYFCASSEGAPYEQYFGPGTRLTVT.

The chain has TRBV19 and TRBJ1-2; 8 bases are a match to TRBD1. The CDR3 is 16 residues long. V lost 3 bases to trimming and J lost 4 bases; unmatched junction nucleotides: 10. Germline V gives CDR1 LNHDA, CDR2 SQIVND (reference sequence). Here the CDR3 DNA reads TGTGCCAGTAGTATCCTAGGACAGGGAAAGGGCTATGGCTACACCTTC. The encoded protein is CASSILGQGKGYGYTF.

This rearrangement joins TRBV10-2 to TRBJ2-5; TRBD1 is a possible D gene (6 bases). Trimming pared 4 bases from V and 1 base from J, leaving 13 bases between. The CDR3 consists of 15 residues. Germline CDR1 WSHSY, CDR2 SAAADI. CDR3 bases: TGCGCCAGCAGTGGGGGGCTCCAGACCCAAGAGACCCAGTACTTC. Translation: CASSGGLQTQETQYF.